These 27 T cell receptor beta chains share one sample of origin, sequenced in a study of blood T cell repertoires in COVID-19 (dated by TCRdb to 2018 to 2021). Library preparation used the immunoSEQ multiplex PCR assay. The table was pulled from immuneACCESS by TCRdb, which kept in-frame rearrangements only. Such tables lose some clones; where checked, under half of the loss comes from unresolved V genes, and the rest has no known cause. The sample table records some 60,000 clones; 85% to 90% of these occur just once. The leading ten clones occupy about 4.3% of the sample. Sequencing was done on a sample of peripheral blood. The receptors were sampled from a man in his fifties or sixties with acute or convalescent COVID-19.

This clone was detected only once. The J gene is TRBJ1-1, the V gene TRBV2, with no clear D. Germline V gene data show CDR1 as SNHLY and CDR2 as FYNNEI. The CDR3 consists of 14 residues. V was shortened by 4 bases and J by 0 bases, with 9 bases between the two germline ends. Here the CDR3 reads CASSVYTMNTEAFF. CDR3 DNA sequence: TGTGCCAGCAGTGTGTACACTATGAACACTGAAGCTTTCTTT.

The chain employs TRBV5-1 and TRBJ2-5; 13 nucleotides align to TRBD2. Trimming at V came to 0 bases and at J to 4 bases, leaving 9 bases not matched to a gene. This CDR3 has 18 amino acids. The germline CDR1 and CDR2 sequences are SGHRS and YFSETQ. For the CDR3, the DNA is TGCGCCAGCAGCTTGGGGACTAGCGGGAGAGTGGGGAGAGAGACCCAGTACTTC. This gives the protein CASSLGTSGRVGRETQYF.

The rearrangement uses TRBV5-1 and TRBJ2-1; a weak D match, TRBD1 (5 bases). V was clipped by 4 bases and J by 6 bases, with 17 bases between them. Germline V gives CDR1 SGHRS, CDR2 YFSETQ. The CDR3 extends over 15 amino acids. CDR3 bases: TGCGCCAGCAGCCCCCCGGCTCAGGGAAGCAATGAGCAGTTCTTC. The encoded protein is CASSPPAQGSNEQFF. The full variable domain, rest sourced from reference TRBV5-1 and TRBJ2-1, is KAGVTQTPRYLIKTRGQQVTLSCSPISGHRSVSWYQQTPGQGLQFLFEYFSETQRNKGNFPGRFSGRQFSNSRSEMNVSTLELGDSALYLCASSPPAQGSNEQFFGPGTRLTVL.

This rearrangement joins TRBV19 to TRBJ2-5, with TRBD2 matching 10 bases. Germline-derived CDR1 and CDR2 are LNHDA and SQIVND (reference sequence). After removal of 3 bases from V and 4 bases from J, the junction contained 14 bases not matched to a gene. The CDR3 sequence is 18 residues long. DNA of the CDR3: TGTGCCAGTAGTATTTTATGGAGCGGGAGGGCCATTTCAGAGACCCAGTACTTC. It is translated as CASSILWSGRAISETQYF.

V and J are TRBV19 and TRBJ2-1; D might be TRBD2 (5 bases). The V end lost 0 bases, the J end lost 12 bases, and 15 bases lay between the germline ends. The CDR3 covers 14 residues. Germline CDR1 and CDR2: LNHDA and SQIVND (reference sequence). CDR3 region: CASSIDHRPSGQFF. The CDR3 bases are TGTGCCAGTAGTATAGATCACCGACCAAGCGGGCAGTTCTTC.

The V and J genes are TRBV11-3 and TRBJ2-1; TRBD2 is a possible D gene (6 bases). Germline V CDR1 and CDR2: SGHNT, YENEEA. The CDR3 extends over 13 amino acids. Between the trimmed V and J ends, which lost 8 bases and 8 bases, there was a span of 16 bases. CDR3 DNA: TGTGCCAGCTGCCGGTCCTGGGGGGATGAGCAGTTCTTC. It encodes CASCRSWGDEQFF. The entire variable domain, with the rest obtained from reference TRBV11-3 and TRBJ2-1, is as follows: EAGVVQSPRYKIIEKKQPVAFWCNPISGHNTLYWYLQNLGQGPELLIRYENEEAVDDSQLPKDRFSAERLKGVDSTLKIQPAELGDSAVYLCASCRSWGDEQFFGPGTRLTVL.

In this sample, this clone turned up a few times. This CDR3 is CASSEQTYNEQFF. For the CDR3, the DNA is TGCGCCAGCAGTGAGCAGACCTACAATGAGCAGTTCTTC. The chain joins TRBV10-1 to TRBJ2-1; D ambiguous. The V end was cut by 2 bases, the J end by 2 bases, with 4 bases between. Germline V gene data show CDR1 as WNHNN and CDR2 as SYGVQD (reference sequence). The CDR3 length is 13 residues.

CDR3 nucleotide sequence: TGTGCCACCAGCAGAGATACAGTTCAGCCCCAGCATTTT. Its translation is CATSRDTVQPQHF. The chain recombines TRBV15 with TRBJ1-5, with D unresolved. V was trimmed by 0 bases and J by 6 bases, leaving 6 bases between them. The length of the CDR3 is 13 residues. Germline V lookup: CDR1 LNHNV, CDR2 YYDKDF (reference sequence).

The chain couples TRBV5-1 to TRBJ1-5; no reliable D call. Germline CDR1 is SGHRS and CDR2 is YFSETQ. This CDR3 has 13 residues. V lost 4 bases, J lost 5 bases, and 10 bases lay in between. The CDR3 DNA reads TGCGCCAGCAGCGTGGACGGTTATCAGCCCCAGCATTTT. It codes for CASSVDGYQPQHF.

CDR3 residues: CASSYPRTGGLNEQFF. Written as DNA, the CDR3 is TGTGCCAGCAGTTACCCCAGGACAGGGGGCTTAAATGAGCAGTTCTTC. V is TRBV5-4 and J is TRBJ2-1; 11 bases map to TRBD1. There are 16 residues in the CDR3. Germline values: CDR1 SGHNT, CDR2 YYREEE (reference sequence). V trimming: 5 bases; J trimming: 7 bases; junction bases outside the gene matches: 11.

This rearrangement joins TRBV19 to TRBJ2-7, with 9 bases identical to TRBD1. Germline CDR1 is LNHDA and CDR2 is SQIVND (reference sequence). This CDR3 contains 15 residues. Trimming removed 5 bases from V and 3 bases from J; junction bases left unmatched: 8. The CDR3 DNA is TGTGCCAGTAGTTCTCCGGGACAGGGCCTCTACGAGCAGTACTTC. Protein: CASSSPGQGLYEQYF.

The gene calls are TRBV5-1 and TRBJ2-1; 8 bases agree with TRBD1. Per the germline V gene, CDR1 is SGHRS and CDR2 is YFSETQ. V shed 1 base and J 3 bases; nucleotides not matched to a gene: 12. The CDR3 has 18 residues. The CDR3 bases are TGCGCCAGCAGCTTGAGTACAGGGGGGCTCCAGAGCTACAATGAGCAGTTCTTC. It codes for CASSLSTGGLQSYNEQFF.

The V call is TRBV30, the J call TRBJ1-2, with a tentative D call TRBD1 (5 bases). Germline CDR1 GTSNPN, CDR2 SVGIG (reference sequence). The CDR3 consists of 13 residues. V was cut by 2 bases and J by 2 bases, with 9 bases left in between. The CDR3 spells CAWSSGVNYGYTF. The CDR3 region has the DNA TGTGCCTGGAGTTCGGGGGTAAACTATGGCTACACCTTC.

This clone was counted between two and nine times. The rearrangement links TRBV6-6 to TRBJ2-1; 13 bases agree with TRBD2. With 11 bases clipped from V and 7 bases from J, the junction kept 5 bases outside the gene matches. The CDR3 consists of 13 residues. Germline lookup yields CDR1 MNHNY and CDR2 SVGAGI (reference sequence). Here the CDR3 DNA reads TGTGCCGCCGGACTAGCGGGAGCTAATGAGCAGTTCTTC. Translated: CAAGLAGANEQFF.

V is TRBV28 and J is TRBJ1-4; weak D call: TRBD1 (6 bases). V lost 5 bases to trimming and J lost 0 bases, with 10 bases between them. The CDR3 is 15 amino acids. CDR1 is MDHEN, CDR2 SYDVKM, per germline. CDR3 protein: CASSRRGATNEKLFF. CDR3 DNA: TGTGCCAGCAGTCGCAGGGGAGCAACTAATGAAAAACTGTTTTTT.

The V gene is TRBV15, the J gene TRBJ2-7, with 7 bases aligning to TRBD1. The V gene end was trimmed by 0 bases and the J gene end by 3 bases; junction bases not matched to a gene: 2. The germline V gene has CDR1 LNHNV and CDR2 YYDKDF (reference sequence). This CDR3 region has 14 residues. CDR3 DNA sequence: TGTGCCACCAGCAGAGAGGGGACAGACTACGAGCAGTACTTC. Its translation: CATSREGTDYEQYF.

The J gene is TRBJ1-2, the V gene TRBV28, with D possibly TRBD1 on 5 matching bases. The V gene's germline CDR1 is MDHEN and CDR2 SYDVKM. The CDR3 consists of 14 residues. V was cut by 5 bases and J by 2 bases, with 12 bases left in between. The CDR3 sequence is CASSPGGGNYGYTF. CDR3 nucleotides: TGTGCCAGCAGTCCCGGCGGGGGGAACTATGGCTACACCTTC.

The V and J genes are TRBV3-1 (or the pseudogene TRBV3-2) and TRBJ2-7; possible D gene TRBD2, 5 bases. V lost 1 base to trimming and J lost 5 bases, with 15 bases between them. The CDR3 loop spans 15 amino acids. The germline CDR1 and CDR2 sequences are LGHDT and YNNKEL (reference sequence). The CDR3 protein is CASSQVERAFDEQYF. The CDR3 bases are TGTGCCAGCAGCCAAGTCGAGAGGGCCTTTGACGAGCAGTACTTC.

This clone was counted once. Within the sample, other DNA sequences also encode this same CDR3. V is TRBV3-1 (or the pseudogene TRBV3-2) and J is TRBJ1-5; D gene unclear. The CDR3 length is 13 residues. Germline V gene lookup returns CDR1 LGHDT and CDR2 YNNKEL (reference sequence). V was cut by 2 bases and J by 0 bases, with 2 bases left in between. The CDR3 reads CASSQYSNQPQHF. CDR3 sequence (DNA): TGTGCCAGCAGCCAATATAGCAATCAGCCCCAGCATTTT.

The chain is built from TRBV19 and TRBJ2-2; TRBD2 agrees at 11 bases. The V and J ends lost 8 bases and 7 bases, in that order; junction bases with no gene match: 15. Germline CDR1 is LNHDA and CDR2 is SQIVND (reference sequence). This CDR3 has 17 amino acids. In nucleotides, the CDR3 is TGTGCCAGTGGATCCCCCCGGGGACTAGCGGTTAACGGGGAGCTGTTTTTT. This gives the protein CASGSPRGLAVNGELFF. Filled out from reference TRBV19 and TRBJ2-2, the complete variable domain reads DGGITQSPKYLFRKEGQNVTLSCEQNLNHDAMYWYRQDPGQGLRLIYYSQIVNDFQKGDIAEGYSVSREKKESFPLTVTSAQKNPTAFYLCASGSPRGLAVNGELFFGEGSRLTVL.

The V gene is TRBV28, the J gene TRBJ2-7; TRBD1 is a possible D gene (5 bases). The V end was cut by 5 bases, the J end by 3 bases, with 14 bases between. The CDR3 is 14 amino acids. Germline V gene data show CDR1 as MDHEN and CDR2 as SYDVKM. CDR3 nucleotides: TGTGCCAGCAGTCCCTGGGGCGGAAACTACGAGCAGTACTTC. Amino acid sequence: CASSPWGGNYEQYF.

The chain employs TRBV5-1 and TRBJ1-1, with D unclear. This CDR3 region has 13 residues. Germline V gene sequence: CDR1 SGHRS, CDR2 YFSETQ. The ends were cut back, 0 bases at V and 3 bases at J, with 6 bases in the middle. CDR3 sequence: CASSLVGDTEAFF. CDR3 nucleotide sequence: TGCGCCAGCAGCTTGGTTGGAGACACTGAAGCTTTCTTT.

CDR3 DNA: TGTGCCGGGGGACAGTTCAATCAGCCCCAGCATTTT. Its translation is CAGGQFNQPQHF. The genes are TRBV27 and TRBJ1-5; 7 bases align to TRBD1. J was trimmed by 3 bases and V by 11 bases; bases with no gene match: 4. Germline V CDR1 and CDR2: MNHEY, SMNVEV (reference sequence). This CDR3 spans 12 amino acids.

The genes are TRBV7-9 and TRBJ2-1, with D possibly matching TRBD2 (5 bases). CDR1 SEHNR and CDR2 FQNEAQ come from the germline V gene (reference sequence). The CDR3 length is 13 residues. Trimming stripped 5 bases from V and 1 base from J, with 6 bases between. The CDR3 sequence: CASSRGSYNEQFF. The DNA of the CDR3 is TGTGCCAGCAGCCGGGGTTCCTACAATGAGCAGTTCTTC.

This chain joins TRBV30 and TRBJ1-5; TRBD1 is a possible D gene (6 bases). V lost 0 bases, J lost 4 bases, and 13 bases lay in between. This CDR3 comprises 15 residues. Per the germline V gene, CDR1 is GTSNPN and CDR2 is SVGIG (reference sequence). The CDR3 DNA follows: TGTGCCTGGAGTGTACGGGACATTGATAATCAGCCCCAGCATTTT. Amino acids: CAWSVRDIDNQPQHF.

The rearrangement links TRBV3-1 (or the pseudogene TRBV3-2) to TRBJ1-1; D is perhaps TRBD1 (6 bases). From germline, CDR1 is LGHDT and CDR2 YNNKEL (reference sequence). CDR3 length equals 14 residues. Deletions cut 2 bases from V and 3 bases from J, with 10 bases between. The DNA for the CDR3 is TGTGCCAGCAGCCAAACAGGGTTGTACACTGAAGCTTTCTTT. It encodes CASSQTGLYTEAFF.

This clone was counted between two and nine times. The chain combines TRBV5-1 with TRBJ2-3, with TRBD2 matching 7 bases. The CDR3 loop spans 16 amino acids. The V and J ends lost 4 bases and 1 base, in that order; junction bases with no gene match: 9. Germline V gene data show CDR1 as SGHRS and CDR2 as YFSETQ. The CDR3 coding sequence is TGCGCCAGCAGCCAAATACCAGCGGGACGCACAGATACGCAGTATTTT. Amino acid sequence: CASSQIPAGRTDTQYF.